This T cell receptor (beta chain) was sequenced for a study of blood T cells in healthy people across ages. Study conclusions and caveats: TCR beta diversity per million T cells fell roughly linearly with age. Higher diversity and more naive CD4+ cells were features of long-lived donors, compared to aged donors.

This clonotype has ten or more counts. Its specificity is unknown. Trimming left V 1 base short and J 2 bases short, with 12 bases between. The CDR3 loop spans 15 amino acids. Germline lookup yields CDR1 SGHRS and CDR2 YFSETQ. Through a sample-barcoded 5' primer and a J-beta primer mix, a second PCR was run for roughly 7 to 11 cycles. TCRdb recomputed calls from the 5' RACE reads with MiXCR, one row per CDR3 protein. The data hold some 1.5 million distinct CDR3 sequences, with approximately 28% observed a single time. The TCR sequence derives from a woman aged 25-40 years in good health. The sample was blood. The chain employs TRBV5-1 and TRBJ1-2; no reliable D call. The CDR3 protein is CASSLSPSANYGYTF. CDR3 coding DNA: TGCGCCAGCAGCTTGTCGCCTAGCGCCAACTATGGCTACACCTTC.